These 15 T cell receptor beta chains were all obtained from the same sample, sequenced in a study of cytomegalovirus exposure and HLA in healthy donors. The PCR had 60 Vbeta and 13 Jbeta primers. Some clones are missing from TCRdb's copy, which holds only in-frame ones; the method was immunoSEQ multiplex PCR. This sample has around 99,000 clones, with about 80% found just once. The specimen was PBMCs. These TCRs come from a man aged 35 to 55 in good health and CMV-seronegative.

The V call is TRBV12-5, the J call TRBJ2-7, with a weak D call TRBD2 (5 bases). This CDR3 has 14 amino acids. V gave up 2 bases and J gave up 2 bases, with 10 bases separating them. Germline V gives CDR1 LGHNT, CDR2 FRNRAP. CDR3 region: CASGLTGVPYEQYF. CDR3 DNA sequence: TGTGCTAGTGGTTTGACCGGGGTCCCCTACGAGCAGTACTTC.

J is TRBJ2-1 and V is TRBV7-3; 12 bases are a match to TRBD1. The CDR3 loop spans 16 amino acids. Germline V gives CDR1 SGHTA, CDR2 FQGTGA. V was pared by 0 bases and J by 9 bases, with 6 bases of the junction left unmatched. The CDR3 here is CASSLTGQGAIAEQFF. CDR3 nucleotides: TGTGCCAGCAGCTTAACGGGACAGGGGGCCATCGCTGAGCAGTTCTTC.

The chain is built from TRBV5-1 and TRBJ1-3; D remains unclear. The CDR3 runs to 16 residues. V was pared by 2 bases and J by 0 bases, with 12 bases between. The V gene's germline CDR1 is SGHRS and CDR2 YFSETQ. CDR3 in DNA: TGCGCCAGCAGCTTCAATACGGGAGACTCTGGAAACACCATATATTTT. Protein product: CASSFNTGDSGNTIYF. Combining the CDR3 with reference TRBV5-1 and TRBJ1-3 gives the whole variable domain KAGVTQTPRYLIKTRGQQVTLSCSPISGHRSVSWYQQTPGQGLQFLFEYFSETQRNKGNFPGRFSGRQFSNSRSEMNVSTLELGDSALYLCASSFNTGDSGNTIYFGEGSWLTVV.

CDR3 nucleotide sequence: TGTGCCAGCAGCCTATGGACAGGGAGCAAGTCAAATTCACCCCTCCACTTT. Amino acid sequence: CASSLWTGSKSNSPLHF. The J gene is TRBJ1-6, the V gene TRBV7-6, with 8 nucleotides matching TRBD1. Germline lookup yields CDR1 SGHVS and CDR2 FNYEAQ. This CDR3 region has 17 residues. The J segment lost 7 bases and the V segment lost 5 bases, leaving 13 bases of the junction unmatched.

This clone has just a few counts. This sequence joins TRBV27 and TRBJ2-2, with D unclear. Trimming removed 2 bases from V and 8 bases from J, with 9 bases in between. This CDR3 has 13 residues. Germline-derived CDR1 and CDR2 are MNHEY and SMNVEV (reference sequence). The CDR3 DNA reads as TGTGCCAGCAGTTTAGGCCTGTGGGGGGAGCTGTTTTTT. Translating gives CASSLGLWGELFF.

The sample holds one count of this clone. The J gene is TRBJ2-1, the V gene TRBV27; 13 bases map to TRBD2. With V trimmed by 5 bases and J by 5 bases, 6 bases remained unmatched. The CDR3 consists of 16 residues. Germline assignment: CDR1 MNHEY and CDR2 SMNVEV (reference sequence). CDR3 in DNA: TGTGCCAGCAGTCGGACTAGCGGGAGTGGGGACAATGAGCAGTTCTTC. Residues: CASSRTSGSGDNEQFF.

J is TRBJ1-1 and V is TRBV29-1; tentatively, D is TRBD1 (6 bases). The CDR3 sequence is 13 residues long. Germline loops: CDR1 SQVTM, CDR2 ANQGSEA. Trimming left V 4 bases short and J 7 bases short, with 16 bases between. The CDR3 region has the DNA TGCAGCGTTGTCCCAGGGGACATGGTTGAAGCTTTCTTT. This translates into CSVVPGDMVEAFF.

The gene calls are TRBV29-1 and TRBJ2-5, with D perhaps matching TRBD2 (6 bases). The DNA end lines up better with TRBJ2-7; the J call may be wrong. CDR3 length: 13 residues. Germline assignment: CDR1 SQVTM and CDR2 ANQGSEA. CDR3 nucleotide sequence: TGCAGCGTCGCCACTAGCAGCTCCTACGAGCAGTACTTC. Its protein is CSVATSSSYEQYF.

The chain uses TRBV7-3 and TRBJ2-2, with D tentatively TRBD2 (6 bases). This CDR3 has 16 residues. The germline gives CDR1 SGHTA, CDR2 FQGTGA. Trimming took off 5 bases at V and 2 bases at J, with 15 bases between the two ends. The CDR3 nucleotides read TGTGCCAGCAGCGCCCGCGGGACTCTTAACACCGGGGAGCTGTTTTTT. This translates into CASSARGTLNTGELFF.

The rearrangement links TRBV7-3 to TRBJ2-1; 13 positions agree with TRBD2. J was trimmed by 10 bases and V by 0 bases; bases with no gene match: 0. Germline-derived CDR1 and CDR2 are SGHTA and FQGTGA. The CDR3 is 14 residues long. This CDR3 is CASSLTGLAGEQFF. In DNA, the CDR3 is TGTGCCAGCAGCTTAACGGGACTAGCGGGGGAGCAGTTCTTC.

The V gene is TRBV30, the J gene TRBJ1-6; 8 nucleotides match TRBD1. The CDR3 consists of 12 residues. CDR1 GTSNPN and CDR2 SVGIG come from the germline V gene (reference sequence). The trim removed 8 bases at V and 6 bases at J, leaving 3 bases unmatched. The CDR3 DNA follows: TGTGCCAACGGACAGGGTAATTCACCCCTCCACTTT. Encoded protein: CANGQGNSPLHF.

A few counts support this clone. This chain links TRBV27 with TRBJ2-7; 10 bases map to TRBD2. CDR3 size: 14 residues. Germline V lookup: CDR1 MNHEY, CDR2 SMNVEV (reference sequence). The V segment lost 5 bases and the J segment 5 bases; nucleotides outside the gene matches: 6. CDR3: CASSTAGGINEQYF. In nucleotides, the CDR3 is TGTGCCAGCAGTACAGCGGGAGGGATCAACGAGCAGTACTTC.

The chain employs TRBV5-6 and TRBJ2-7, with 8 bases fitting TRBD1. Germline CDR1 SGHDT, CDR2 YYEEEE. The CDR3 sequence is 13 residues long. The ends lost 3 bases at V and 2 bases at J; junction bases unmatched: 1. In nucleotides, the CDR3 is TGTGCCAGCAGCTCGACAGGGGCCTACGAGCAGTACTTC. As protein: CASSSTGAYEQYF.

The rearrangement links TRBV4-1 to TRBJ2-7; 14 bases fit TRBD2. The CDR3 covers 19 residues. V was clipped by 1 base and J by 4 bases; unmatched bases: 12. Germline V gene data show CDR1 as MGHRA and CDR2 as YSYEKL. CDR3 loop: CASSQGPLTSGGAIYEQYF. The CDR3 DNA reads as TGCGCCAGCAGCCAAGGGCCACTGACTAGCGGGGGGGCCATTTACGAGCAGTACTTC.

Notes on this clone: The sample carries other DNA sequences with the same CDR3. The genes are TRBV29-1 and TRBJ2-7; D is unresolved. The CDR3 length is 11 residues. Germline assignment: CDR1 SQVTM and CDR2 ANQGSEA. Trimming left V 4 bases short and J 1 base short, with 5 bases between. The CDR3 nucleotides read TGCAGCGTTGCCGGTTCCTACGAGCAGTACTTC. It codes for CSVAGSYEQYF.